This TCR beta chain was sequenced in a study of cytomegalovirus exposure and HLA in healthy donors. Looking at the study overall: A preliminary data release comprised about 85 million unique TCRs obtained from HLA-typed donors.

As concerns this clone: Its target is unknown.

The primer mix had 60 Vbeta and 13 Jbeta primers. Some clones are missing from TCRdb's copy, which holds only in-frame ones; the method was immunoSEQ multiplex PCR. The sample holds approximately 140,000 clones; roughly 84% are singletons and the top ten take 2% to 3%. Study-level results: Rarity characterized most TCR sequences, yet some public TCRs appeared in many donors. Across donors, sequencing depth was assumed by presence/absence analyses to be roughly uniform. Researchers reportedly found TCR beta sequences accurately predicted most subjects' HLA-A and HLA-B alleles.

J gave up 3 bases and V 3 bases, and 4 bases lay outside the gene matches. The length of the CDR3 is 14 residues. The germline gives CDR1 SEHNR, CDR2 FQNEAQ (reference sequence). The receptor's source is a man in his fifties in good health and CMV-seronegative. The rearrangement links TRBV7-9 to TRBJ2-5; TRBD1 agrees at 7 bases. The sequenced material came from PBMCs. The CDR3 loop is CASSLGQKEETQYF. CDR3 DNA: TGTGCCAGCAGCTTGGGACAGAAAGAAGAGACCCAGTACTTC.